The 21 T cell receptor beta chains in this list originate from one sample, sequenced in a study of T-cell memory formation after mild COVID-19. TCRdb itself ran the 5' RACE reads through MiXCR, one entry per CDR3 protein. The sample yields roughly 380,000 distinct CDR3 sequences, around 28% seen once. The sample comprised PBMCs or a T cell subset sorted from them (not recorded which). These receptor sequences come from an adult woman who had mild COVID-19 (a few samples of this study predate the infection). Cell type and time point are not known.

This clonotype was detected a few times. The chain uses TRBV15 and TRBJ2-7, with 7 positions matching TRBD1. V trimming: 6 bases; J trimming: 9 bases; junction bases outside the gene matches: 8. This CDR3 spans 12 amino acids. The germline V gene encodes CDR1 LNHNV and CDR2 YYDKDF (reference sequence). In DNA, the CDR3 is TGTGCCACCAGGGATCCGGGACAGACGCAGTACTTC. Amino acid sequence: CATRDPGQTQYF.

This sequence joins TRBV12-3 or TRBV12-4 and TRBJ2-1; D not resolved. Trimming removed 1 base from V and 10 bases from J, with 11 bases in between. This CDR3 is 13 amino acids long. Written as DNA, the CDR3 is TGTGCCAGCAGTTTAGGGCCATCCCGGGAGCAGTTCTTC. Translating it yields CASSLGPSREQFF.

This chain links TRBV5-1 with TRBJ2-2; 7 nucleotides agree with TRBD1. CDR3 length: 15 amino acids. From germline, CDR1 is SGHRS and CDR2 YFSETQ. Unmatched junction bases numbered 6, after V lost 2 bases and J lost 5 bases. The CDR3 coding sequence is TGCGCCAGCAGCTTTACAGGGGTTGAGACCGGGGAGCTGTTTTTT. Protein: CASSFTGVETGELFF.

In this sample, this clonotype turned up a few times. The genes are TRBV20-1 and TRBJ1-5; possibly TRBD1 for D (6 bases). The V end lost 1 base, the J end lost 2 bases, and 9 bases lay between the germline ends. The CDR3 is made up of 14 amino acids. Germline CDR1 and CDR2: DFQATT and SNEGSKA (reference sequence). The CDR3 DNA sequence: TGCAGTGCTAGAGCACCAGGGGGCAATCAGCCCCAGCATTTT. Translated, it gives CSARAPGGNQPQHF.

The chain has TRBV6-5 and TRBJ1-2; unclear D gene. This CDR3 contains 13 residues. Trimming shortened V by 6 bases and J by 6 bases, and 14 bases separated the two germline ends. In germline, CDR1 is MNHEY, CDR2 SVGAGI. CDR3 sequence: CASSLLGGNGYTF. Here the CDR3 DNA reads TGTGCCAGCAGCCTTTTAGGAGGGAATGGCTACACCTTC.

This sequence joins TRBV7-9 and TRBJ2-7; possibly TRBD2 for D (5 bases). In germline, CDR1 is SEHNR, CDR2 FQNEAQ (reference sequence). The CDR3 totals 13 residues. V dropped 2 bases and J dropped 6 bases, with 11 bases sitting between them. The DNA for the CDR3 is TGTGCCAGCAGCTTAAAAGCGGTAGGCGAGCAGTACTTC. It codes for CASSLKAVGEQYF.

The V call is TRBV27, the J call TRBJ1-1; maybe TRBD1 (5 bases). Looked up from germline, CDR1 is MNHEY and CDR2 is SMNVEV (reference sequence). The length of the CDR3 is 16 residues. V was pared by 4 bases and J by 2 bases, with 17 bases between. The CDR3 region is CASSYSRVAGNTEAFF. The CDR3 nucleotides read TGTGCCAGCAGTTACTCCAGGGTGGCGGGTAACACTGAAGCTTTCTTT.

V and J are TRBV12-3 or TRBV12-4 and TRBJ2-1; D is uncertain. This CDR3 has 11 amino acids. V was pared by 4 bases and J by 8 bases, with 6 bases between. CDR3 sequence (DNA): TGTGCCAGCAGTTACGTGGATGAGCAGTTCTTC. Translating gives CASSYVDEQFF.

In this sample, this clonotype turned up many times. V usage is TRBV10-3 and J usage is TRBJ2-7; no clear D. CDR3 length: 13 amino acids. V was clipped by 1 base and J by 3 bases, with 7 bases between them. Germline lookup yields CDR1 ENHRY and CDR2 SYGVKD. The CDR3 here is CAISEFGNYEQYF. The CDR3 DNA follows: TGTGCCATCAGTGAGTTTGGTAACTACGAGCAGTACTTC.

The J gene is TRBJ2-7, the V gene TRBV7-2; 7 bases fit TRBD2. Germline V lookup: CDR1 SGHTA, CDR2 FQGNSA. The CDR3 is made up of 14 amino acids. Trimming cost V 1 base and J 6 bases; bases outside gene matches: 6. The chain's CDR3 is CASSLGPSGGEQYF. In DNA form, the CDR3 reads TGTGCCAGCAGCTTAGGACCCTCGGGGGGCGAGCAGTACTTC.

This clonotype turned up a few times. The chain employs TRBV7-3 and TRBJ2-6; 9 bases fit TRBD2. The V gene's germline CDR1 is SGHTA and CDR2 FQGTGA. There are 19 residues in the CDR3. The junction had 13 bases not matched to a gene; V was cut back by 4 bases and J by 3 bases. As DNA, the CDR3 is TGTGCCAGCAGCTCCCAAGCGGGGGGAACCTCCGTTGGGGCCAACGTCCTGACTTTC. Residues: CASSSQAGGTSVGANVLTF.

The V and J genes are TRBV7-9 and TRBJ2-4, with D possibly called TRBD1 or TRBD2 (7 bases each). The V end lost 5 bases, the J end lost 0 bases, and 20 bases lay between the germline ends. CDR3 length: 18 amino acids. From germline, CDR1 is SEHNR and CDR2 FQNEAQ (reference sequence). DNA of the CDR3: TGTGCCAGCAGCCCGAGACAGGGAGGGGATCTAGCCAAAAACATTCAGTACTTC. This codes for CASSPRQGGDLAKNIQYF.

This clonotype appeared a few times. V usage is TRBV7-2 and J usage is TRBJ2-4; D might be TRBD1 (6 bases). The CDR3 runs to 17 residues. V lost 5 bases and J lost 8, with 25 bases in between. Germline V lookup: CDR1 SGHTA, CDR2 FQGNSA. The CDR3 is CASSTDPPGHEDDIQYF. CDR3 bases: TGTGCCAGCAGCACAGATCCCCCGGGACATGAGGACGACATTCAGTACTTC.

The chain links TRBV4-1 to TRBJ1-2; 8 bases agree with TRBD1. After removal of 0 bases from V and 3 bases from J, the junction contained 9 bases not matched to a gene. CDR1 and CDR2 from the germline V gene are MGHRA and YSYEKL. CDR3 length: 17 amino acids. The CDR3 DNA reads as TGCGCCAGCAGCCAAGAGCACCTCGGGACAGGTGACTATGGCTACACCTTC. Its translation: CASSQEHLGTGDYGYTF.

This clonotype was observed a few times. V usage is TRBV16 and J usage is TRBJ2-7, with D unresolved. The germline V gene has CDR1 KGHSY and CDR2 FQNENV. The V end lost 3 bases, the J end lost 0 bases, and 9 bases lay between the germline ends. The CDR3 is 14 residues long. The CDR3 spells CASSQFRNSYEQYF. DNA of the CDR3: TGTGCCAGCAGCCAGTTTCGGAACTCCTACGAGCAGTACTTC.

The chain is built from TRBV5-1 and TRBJ2-7; the match to TRBD2 covers 11 bases. V lost 4 bases and J lost 1; bases outside the gene matches: 1. The germline gives CDR1 SGHRS, CDR2 YFSETQ. The CDR3 runs to 14 residues. CDR3 sequence: CASSTSGSSYEQYF. For the CDR3, the DNA is TGCGCCAGCAGCACTAGCGGGAGTTCCTACGAGCAGTACTTC.

This clonotype turned up a few times. This sequence joins TRBV5-5 and TRBJ2-2; TRBD2 matches 8 bases. Germline V gives CDR1 SGHKS, CDR2 YYEKEE (reference sequence). After removal of 2 bases from V and 5 bases from J, the junction contained 8 bases not matched to a gene. This CDR3 is built from 16 residues. CDR3 coding DNA: TGTGCCAGCAGCTTCGGAGCGGGAGTAGGTACCGGGGAGCTGTTTTTT. Translation: CASSFGAGVGTGELFF.

The V gene is TRBV7-2, the J gene TRBJ1-1; 7 bases align to TRBD1. The V segment lost 5 bases and the J segment 5 bases; nucleotides outside the gene matches: 8. This CDR3 has 14 residues. Germline V CDR1 and CDR2: SGHTA, FQGNSA. For the CDR3, the DNA is TGTGCCAGCAGCACCGGGACAGCCCGTACTGAAGCTTTCTTT. Amino acids: CASSTGTARTEAFF.

The chain combines TRBV7-6 with TRBJ2-2; no clear D. V was shortened by 5 bases and J by 4 bases, with 14 bases between the two germline ends. The CDR3 has 15 residues. The germline CDR1 and CDR2 sequences are SGHVS and FNYEAQ. CDR3 protein: CASSLRPTLTGELFF. CDR3 nucleotide sequence: TGTGCCAGCAGCCTTCGACCCACACTCACCGGGGAGCTGTTTTTT.

The chain combines TRBV6-2 or TRBV6-3 with TRBJ2-4, with D maybe TRBD1 (5 bases). V was trimmed by 4 bases and J by 3 bases, leaving 13 bases between them. This CDR3 is 15 amino acids long. The germline V gene has CDR1 MNHEY and CDR2 SVGEGT. Here the CDR3 reads CASSFPGQGKNIQYF. CDR3 DNA sequence: TGTGCCAGCAGTTTCCCCGGACAAGGCAAAAACATTCAGTACTTC.

This rearrangement joins TRBV5-6 to TRBJ2-2, with 7 bases matching TRBD2. J was trimmed by 5 bases and V by 1 base; bases with no gene match: 2. Germline lookup yields CDR1 SGHDT and CDR2 YYEEEE. The CDR3 covers 14 residues. CDR3 DNA: TGTGCCAGCAGCTTGAGTAGCGGGACCGGGGAGCTGTTTTTT. Encoded protein: CASSLSSGTGELFF.